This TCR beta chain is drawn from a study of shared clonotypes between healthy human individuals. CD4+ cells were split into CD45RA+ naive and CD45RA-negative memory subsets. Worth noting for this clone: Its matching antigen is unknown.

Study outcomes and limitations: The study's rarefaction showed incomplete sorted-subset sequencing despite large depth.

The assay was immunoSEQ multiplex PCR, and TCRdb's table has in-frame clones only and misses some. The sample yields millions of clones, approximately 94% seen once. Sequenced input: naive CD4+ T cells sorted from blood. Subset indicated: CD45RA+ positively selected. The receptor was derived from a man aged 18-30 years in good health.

The CDR3 loop reads CASSVALRGSPLHF. The CDR3 DNA sequence: TGTGCCAGCAGTGTTGCTCTTAGAGGGTCACCCCTCCACTTT. V usage is TRBV2 and J usage is TRBJ1-6; D is unclear. Trimming cost V 4 bases and J 10 bases, with 14 bases left between them. Per germline, CDR1 SNHLY and CDR2 FYNNEI. CDR3 size: 14 residues.